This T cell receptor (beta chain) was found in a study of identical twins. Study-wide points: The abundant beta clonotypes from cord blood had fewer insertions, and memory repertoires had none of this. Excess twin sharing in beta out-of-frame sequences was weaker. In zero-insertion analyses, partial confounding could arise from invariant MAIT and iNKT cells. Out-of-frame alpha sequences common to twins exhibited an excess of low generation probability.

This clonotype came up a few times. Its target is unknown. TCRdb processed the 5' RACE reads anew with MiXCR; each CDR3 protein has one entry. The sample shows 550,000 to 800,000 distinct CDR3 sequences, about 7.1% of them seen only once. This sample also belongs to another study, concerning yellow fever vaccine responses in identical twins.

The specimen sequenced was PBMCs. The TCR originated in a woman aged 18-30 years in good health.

CDR3 protein: CASSLSGRPSTDTQYF. The DNA of the CDR3 is TGTGCCAGCAGTTTATCTGGACGGCCTAGCACAGATACGCAGTATTTT. The rearrangement uses TRBV27 and TRBJ2-3; D is undetermined. This CDR3 region has 16 residues. From germline, CDR1 is MNHEY and CDR2 SMNVEV (reference sequence). V dropped 0 bases and J dropped 0 bases, with 10 bases sitting between them.